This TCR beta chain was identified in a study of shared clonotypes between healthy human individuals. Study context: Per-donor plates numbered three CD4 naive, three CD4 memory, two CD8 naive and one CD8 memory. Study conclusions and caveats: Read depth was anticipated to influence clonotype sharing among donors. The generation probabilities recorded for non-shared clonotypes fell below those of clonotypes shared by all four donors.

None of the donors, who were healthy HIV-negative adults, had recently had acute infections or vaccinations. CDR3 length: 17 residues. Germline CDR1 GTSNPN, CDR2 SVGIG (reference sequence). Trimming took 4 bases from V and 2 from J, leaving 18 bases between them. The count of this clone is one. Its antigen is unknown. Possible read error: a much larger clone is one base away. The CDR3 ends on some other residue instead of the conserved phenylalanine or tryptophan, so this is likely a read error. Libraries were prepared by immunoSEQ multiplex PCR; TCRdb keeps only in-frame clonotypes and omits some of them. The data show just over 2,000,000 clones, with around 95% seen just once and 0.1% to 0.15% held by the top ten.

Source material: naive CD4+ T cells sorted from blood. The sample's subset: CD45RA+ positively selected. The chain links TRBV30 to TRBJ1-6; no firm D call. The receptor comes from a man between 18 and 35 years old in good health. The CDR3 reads CAWKGRDKPTYNSPLHL. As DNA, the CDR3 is TGTGCCTGGAAGGGTAGGGATAAACCCACCTATAATTCACCCCTCCACCTT.